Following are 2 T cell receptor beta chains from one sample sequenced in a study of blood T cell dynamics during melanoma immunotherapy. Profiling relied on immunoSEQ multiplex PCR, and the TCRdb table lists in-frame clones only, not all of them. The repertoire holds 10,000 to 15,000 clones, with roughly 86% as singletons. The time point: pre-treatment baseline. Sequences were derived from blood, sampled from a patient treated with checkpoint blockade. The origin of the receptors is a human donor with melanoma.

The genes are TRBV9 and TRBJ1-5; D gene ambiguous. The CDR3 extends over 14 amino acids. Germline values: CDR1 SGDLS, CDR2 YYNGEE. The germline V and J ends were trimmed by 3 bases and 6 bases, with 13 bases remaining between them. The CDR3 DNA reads TGTGCCAGCAGCGGGGCTCATAAGTTTCAGCCCCAGCATTTT. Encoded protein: CASSGAHKFQPQHF. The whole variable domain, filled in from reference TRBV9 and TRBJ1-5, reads DSGVTQTPKHLITATGQRVTLRCSPRSGDLSVYWYQQSLDQGLQFLIQYYNGEERAKGNILERFSAQQFPDLHSELNLSSLELGDSALYFCASSGAHKFQPQHFGDGTRLSIL.

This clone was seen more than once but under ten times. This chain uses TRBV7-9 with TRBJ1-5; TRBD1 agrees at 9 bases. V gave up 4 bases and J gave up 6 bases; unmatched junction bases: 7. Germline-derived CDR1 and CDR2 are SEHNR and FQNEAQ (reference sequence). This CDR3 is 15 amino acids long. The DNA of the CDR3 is TGTGCCAGCAGCTCGGGGGGGGACAGGGTTCAGCCCCAGCATTTT. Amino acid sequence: CASSSGGDRVQPQHF. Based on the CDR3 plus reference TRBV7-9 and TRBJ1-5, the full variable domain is DTGVSQNPRHKITKRGQNVTFRCDPISEHNRLYWYRQTLGQGPEFLTYFQNEAQLEKSRLLSDRFSAERPKGSFSTLEIQRTEQGDSAMYLCASSSGGDRVQPQHFGDGTRLSIL.